The T cell receptor (beta chain) under discussion was sequenced for a study of shared clonotypes between healthy human individuals. Data came from immunoSEQ multiplex PCR; TCRdb stores just in-frame clones and leaves some out. The table records a few million clones, more than 80% of them present only once. The sample holds one count of this clone. Per the germline V gene, CDR1 is MNHNS and CDR2 is SASEGT. J lost 2 bases, V lost 6 bases, and 2 bases had no gene match. The CDR3 covers 14 residues. This chain uses TRBV6-1 with TRBJ2-1; 9 nucleotides agree with TRBD2. This receptor was obtained from a man aged 18-30 years in good health. Some clones in this sample may be carry-over from other donors' samples. The sequenced sample consisted of naive CD4+ T cells from PBMCs. The subset here: CD45RA+ positively selected. The CDR3 nucleotides read TGTGCCAGCAGCGGACTAGCGACCTACAATGAGCAGTTCTTC. It codes for CASSGLATYNEQFF.